What follows describes a single T cell receptor beta chain. What it recognizes is unknown. This record belongs to a study of OX40 agonist ivuxolimab in advanced cancers. The wider study: Patients were given ivuxolimab, an antibody that agonizes OX40 (CD134). A mean age of 60 years, range about 23 to 90, was recorded, and approximately 85% were male. General study findings and limits: Antigen specificity remained undetermined for the expanded peripheral T cells.

Profiled with immunoSEQ multiplex PCR; TCRdb holds only in-frame clones, not every one. The table includes 100,000 or so clones, roughly 90% detected once. The CDR3 loop spans 15 amino acids. In germline, CDR1 is LNHDA, CDR2 SQIVND (reference sequence). V lost 9 bases, J lost 4 bases, and 7 bases stayed unmatched. The sequencing here drew on CD4+ or CD8+ T cells sorted from blood, taken in a trial of the OX40 agonist ivuxolimab. This TCR came from an adult with an advanced solid tumor such as melanoma, head and neck, liver or kidney cancer. The chain joins TRBV19 to TRBJ2-1; 12 bases line up with TRBD2. The CDR3 loop is CASGTGTSGYNEQFF. DNA of the CDR3: TGTGCCAGCGGGACCGGGACTAGCGGGTACAATGAGCAGTTCTTC. The full variable domain, with the rest looked up from reference TRBV19 and TRBJ2-1, is DGGITQSPKYLFRKEGQNVTLSCEQNLNHDAMYWYRQDPGQGLRLIYYSQIVNDFQKGDIAEGYSVSREKKESFPLTVTSAQKNPTAFYLCASGTGTSGYNEQFFGPGTRLTVL.